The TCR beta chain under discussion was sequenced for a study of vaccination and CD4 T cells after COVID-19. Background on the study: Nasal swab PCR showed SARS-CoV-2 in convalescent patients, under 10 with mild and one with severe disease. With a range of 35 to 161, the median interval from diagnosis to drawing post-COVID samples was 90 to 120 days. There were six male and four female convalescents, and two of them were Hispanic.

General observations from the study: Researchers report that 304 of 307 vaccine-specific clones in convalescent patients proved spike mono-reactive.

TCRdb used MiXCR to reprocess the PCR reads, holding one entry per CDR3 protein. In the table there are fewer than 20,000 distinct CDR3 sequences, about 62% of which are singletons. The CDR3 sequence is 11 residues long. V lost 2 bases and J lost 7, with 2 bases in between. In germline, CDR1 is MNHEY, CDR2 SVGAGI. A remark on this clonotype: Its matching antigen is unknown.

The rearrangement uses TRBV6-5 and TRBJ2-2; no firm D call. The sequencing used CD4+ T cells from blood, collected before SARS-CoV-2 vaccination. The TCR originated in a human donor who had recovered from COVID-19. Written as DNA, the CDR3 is TGTGCCAGCAGTTACAACGGGGAGCTGTTTTTT. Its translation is CASSYNGELFF.